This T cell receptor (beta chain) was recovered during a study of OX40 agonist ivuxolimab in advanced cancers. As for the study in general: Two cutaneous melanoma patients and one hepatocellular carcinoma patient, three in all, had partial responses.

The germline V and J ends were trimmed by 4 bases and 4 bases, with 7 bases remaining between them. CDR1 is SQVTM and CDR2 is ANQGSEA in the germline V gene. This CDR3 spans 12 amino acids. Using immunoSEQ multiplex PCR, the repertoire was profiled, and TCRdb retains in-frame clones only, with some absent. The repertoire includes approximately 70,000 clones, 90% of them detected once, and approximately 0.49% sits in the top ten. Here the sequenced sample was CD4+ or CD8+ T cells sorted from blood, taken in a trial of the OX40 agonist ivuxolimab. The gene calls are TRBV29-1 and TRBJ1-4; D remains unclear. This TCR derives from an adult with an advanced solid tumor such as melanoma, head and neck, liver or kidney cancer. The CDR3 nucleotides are TGCAGCGTTGGGCCGAATAATGAAAAACTGTTTTTT. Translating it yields CSVGPNNEKLFF.